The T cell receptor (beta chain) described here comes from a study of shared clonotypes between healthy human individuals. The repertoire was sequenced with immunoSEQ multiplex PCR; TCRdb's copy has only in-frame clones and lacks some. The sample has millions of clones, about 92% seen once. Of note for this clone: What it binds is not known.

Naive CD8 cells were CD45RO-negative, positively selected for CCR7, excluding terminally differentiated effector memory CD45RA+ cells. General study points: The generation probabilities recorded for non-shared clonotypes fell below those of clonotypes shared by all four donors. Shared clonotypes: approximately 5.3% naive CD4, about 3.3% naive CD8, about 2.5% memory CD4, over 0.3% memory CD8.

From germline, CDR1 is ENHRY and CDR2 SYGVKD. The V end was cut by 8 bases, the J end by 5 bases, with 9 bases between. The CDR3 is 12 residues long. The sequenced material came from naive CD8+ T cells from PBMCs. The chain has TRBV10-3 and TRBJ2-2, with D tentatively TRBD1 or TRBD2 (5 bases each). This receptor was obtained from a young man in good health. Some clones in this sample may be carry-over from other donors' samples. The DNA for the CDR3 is TGTGCCATCTTAGAGGGGACCGGGGAGCTGTTTTTT. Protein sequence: CAILEGTGELFF.